The 25 T cell receptor beta chains below all came from one sample that was sequenced in a study of cytomegalovirus exposure and HLA in healthy donors. With 60 Vbeta and 13 Jbeta primers, the PCR was carried out. The repertoire was sequenced with immunoSEQ multiplex PCR; TCRdb's copy has only in-frame clones and lacks some. The sample features 55,000 to 75,000 clones, with 1.5% to 2% in its top ten. Material for sequencing was PBMCs. The receptors originated from a woman aged 25 to 39 in good health and CMV-seronegative.

The CDR3 region is CASSAPGLLAGKDTDTQYF. In DNA, the CDR3 is TGTGCCAGCAGCGCCCCCGGCCTCTTAGCGGGAAAAGACACAGATACGCAGTATTTT. The V and J genes are TRBV11-2 and TRBJ2-3; 8 bases match TRBD2. CDR1 is SGHAT, CDR2 FQNNGV, per germline. V dropped 5 bases and J dropped 2; count of bases not matched to a gene: 18. The CDR3 is 19 residues long.

This chain connects TRBV18 to TRBJ1-5; tentatively, D is TRBD1 (5 bases). Germline CDR1 is KGHSH and CDR2 is LQKENI. CDR3 length: 16 residues. Between the trimmed V and J ends, which lost 3 bases and 5 bases, there was a span of 17 bases. The CDR3 region is CASSPVVAGGDQPQHF. The CDR3 DNA is TGTGCCAGCTCACCTGTGGTTGCGGGGGGGGATCAGCCCCAGCATTTT.

The chain carries TRBV30 and TRBJ2-3; 9 bases line up with TRBD2. CDR3 size: 11 residues. Germline assignment: CDR1 GTSNPN and CDR2 SVGIG (reference sequence). The CDR3 loop reads CGGSGGDTQYF. Written as DNA, the CDR3 is TGTGGGGGTAGCGGGGGTGATACGCAGTATTTT.

V and J are TRBV5-3 and TRBJ1-6; the D gene is possibly TRBD1 (5 bases). TRBV5-3 is recorded as an ORF, its role being uncertain. V shed 4 bases and J shed 9 bases, with 23 bases lying between them. The CDR3 is 17 residues long. CDR3 nucleotide sequence: TGTGCCAGAAGCCGACCGGGCACAGGCAATCATGGTTCACCCCTCCACTTT. Translating gives CARSRPGTGNHGSPLHF.

The CDR3 protein is CASREGYGYTF. The CDR3 coding sequence is TGCGCCAGCAGGGAGGGCTATGGCTACACCTTC. The V call is TRBV5-1, the J call TRBJ1-2; D remains ambiguous. The CDR3 is 11 amino acids. The ends were cut back, 5 bases at V and 4 bases at J, with 6 bases in the middle. Germline CDR1 is SGHRS and CDR2 is YFSETQ. The full variable domain, its missing parts supplied by reference TRBV5-1 and TRBJ1-2, is KAGVTQTPRYLIKTRGQQVTLSCSPISGHRSVSWYQQTPGQGLQFLFEYFSETQRNKGNFPGRFSGRQFSNSRSEMNVSTLELGDSALYLCASREGYGYTFGSGTRLTVV.

This chain links TRBV18 with TRBJ1-5; D ambiguous. Trimming pared 5 bases from V and 3 bases from J, leaving 11 bases between. Germline CDR1 is KGHSH and CDR2 is LQKENI. This CDR3 has 14 amino acids. CDR3 nucleotides: TGTGCCAGCTCATATCTAGGACTCAATCAGCCCCAGCATTTT. Its translation is CASSYLGLNQPQHF.

The J gene is TRBJ1-2, the V gene TRBV19, with D possibly matching TRBD1 (5 bases). V was clipped by 6 bases and J by 3 bases, with 17 bases between them. The germline V gene has CDR1 LNHDA and CDR2 SQIVND (reference sequence). The CDR3 runs to 15 residues. CDR3 sequence: CASRQVPGSDYGYTF. The CDR3 DNA is TGTGCCAGTAGACAGGTGCCGGGCTCGGACTATGGCTACACCTTC.

The chain uses TRBV15 and TRBJ2-5; 12 bases map to TRBD1. V lost 3 bases to trimming and J lost 3 bases; unmatched junction nucleotides: 5. The CDR3 extends over 16 amino acids. Germline V CDR1 and CDR2: LNHNV, YYDKDF (reference sequence). This CDR3 reads CATSSSGTGGKETQYF. The CDR3 DNA reads as TGTGCCACCAGCAGCTCCGGGACAGGGGGCAAAGAGACCCAGTACTTC.

The CDR3 DNA follows: TGTGCCACCACATCAGGGCGTCAGCCCCAGCATTTT. The encoded protein is CATTSGRQPQHF. The V and J genes are TRBV28 and TRBJ1-5, with D maybe TRBD1 (5 bases). With 10 bases removed from V and 6 bases from J, the gap between germline ends came to 13 bases. The CDR3 contains 12 residues. Germline CDR1 reads MDHEN; CDR2 reads SYDVKM.

The CDR3 region is CASSSGTALPEQYF. In nucleotides, the CDR3 is TGTGCCAGCAGCTCCGGGACAGCGCTCCCCGAGCAGTACTTC. The rearrangement uses TRBV28 and TRBJ2-7, with 7 bases fitting TRBD1. The CDR3 is made up of 14 amino acids. V lost 6 bases and J lost 6; bases outside the gene matches: 11. Germline assignment: CDR1 MDHEN and CDR2 SYDVKM.

The rearrangement joins TRBV30 to TRBJ1-3; D is unresolved. Per the germline V gene, CDR1 is GTSNPN and CDR2 is SVGIG (reference sequence). This CDR3 is built from 17 residues. V gave up 3 bases and J gave up 3 bases, with 21 bases separating them. The CDR3 bases are TGTGCCTGGAGGACTCGTCTCCTAAAGATGGGTGGAAACACCATATATTTT. Its protein product is CAWRTRLLKMGGNTIYF.

CDR3 coding DNA: TGTGCCAGCAGCTTAGTAAATCAGCCCCAGCATTTT. This encodes CASSLVNQPQHF. This sequence joins TRBV7-6 and TRBJ1-5; D is undetermined. V lost 1 base and J 4 bases, leaving 2 bases between the germline ends. This CDR3 has 12 amino acids. Germline CDR1 SGHVS, CDR2 FNYEAQ. The full variable domain, its missing parts supplied by reference TRBV7-6 and TRBJ1-5, is GAGVSQSPRYKVTKRGQDVALRCDPISGHVSLYWYRQALGQGPEFLTYFNYEAQQDKSGLPNDRFSAERPEGSISTLTIQRTEQRDSAMYRCASSLVNQPQHFGDGTRLSIL.

The V call is TRBV5-1, the J call TRBJ2-1; TRBD2 aligns across 7 bases. This CDR3 contains 16 residues. CDR1 and CDR2 (germline): SGHRS, YFSETQ. Trimming at V came to 3 bases and at J to 5 bases, leaving 11 bases not matched to a gene. DNA for the CDR3: TGCGCCAGCAGCTCTATCCGAGCGGGGAGAAACAATGAGCAGTTCTTC. Amino acids: CASSSIRAGRNNEQFF.

This chain uses TRBV5-1 with TRBJ1-1; the D gene is possibly TRBD1 (5 bases). V lost 4 bases, J lost 2 bases, and 9 bases lay in between. The CDR3 has 13 amino acids. Germline CDR1 SGHRS, CDR2 YFSETQ. The CDR3 nucleotides read TGCGCCAGCAGCCTCGGGGGTAACACTGAAGCTTTCTTT. This codes for CASSLGGNTEAFF.

The rearrangement joins TRBV6-5 to TRBJ1-4; tentatively, D is TRBD1 (5 bases). This CDR3 is built from 15 residues. Trimming pared 4 bases from V and 3 bases from J, leaving 12 bases between. Germline V CDR1 and CDR2: MNHEY, SVGAGI. The CDR3 here is CASSLIGAPNEKLFF. The CDR3 bases are TGTGCCAGCAGTTTGATTGGGGCCCCTAATGAAAAACTGTTTTTT.

Written as DNA, the CDR3 is TGCGCCAGCAGCCAGGGGACTCGTACCGGGGAGCTGTTTTTT. Encoded protein: CASSQGTRTGELFF. This chain connects TRBV4-3 to TRBJ2-2; D perhaps matches TRBD2 (6 bases). Germline CDR1 LGHNA, CDR2 YSLEER. Between the trimmed V and J ends, which lost 3 bases and 5 bases, there was a span of 10 bases. This CDR3 contains 14 residues.

The gene calls are TRBV7-9 and TRBJ2-6, with D possibly TRBD1 on 5 matching bases. Trimming removed 5 bases from V and 0 bases from J, with 20 bases in between. CDR1 and CDR2 (germline): SEHNR, FQNEAQ (reference sequence). The CDR3 loop spans 19 amino acids. The CDR3 bases are TGTGCCAGCAGCCGAAAGGACGGAACAGGTAACTCTGGGGCCAACGTCCTGACTTTC. This encodes CASSRKDGTGNSGANVLTF.

This rearrangement joins TRBV28 to TRBJ1-5, with D tentatively TRBD1 (6 bases). The CDR3 runs to 16 residues. V lost 11 bases to trimming and J lost 0 bases, with 20 bases between them. CDR1 and CDR2 from the germline V gene are MDHEN and SYDVKM. The CDR3 spells CASGGLPSYSNQPQHF. DNA of the CDR3: TGTGCCTCCGGGGGGCTCCCTTCTTATAGCAATCAGCCCCAGCATTTT.

The chain combines TRBV4-3 with TRBJ2-1; TRBD2 matches at 7 bases. V shed 1 base and J 3 bases; nucleotides not matched to a gene: 15. Germline CDR1 and CDR2: LGHNA and YSLEER. The CDR3 has 19 residues. The CDR3 region is CASSQARSLTPGGYNEQFF. CDR3 coding DNA: TGCGCCAGCAGCCAAGCCCGGAGCCTGACCCCGGGGGGCTACAATGAGCAGTTCTTC.

The chain employs TRBV30 and TRBJ2-3; perhaps TRBD1 as D (5 bases). V shed 2 bases and J shed 3 bases, with 12 bases lying between them. Germline loops: CDR1 GTSNPN, CDR2 SVGIG (reference sequence). The CDR3 consists of 14 residues. The DNA for the CDR3 is TGTGCCTGGAGTCCCTTGACAGCAACAGATACGCAGTATTTT. It yields the protein CAWSPLTATDTQYF.

This chain connects TRBV19 to TRBJ1-2, with a possible D match to TRBD1 (5 bases). Trimming removed 9 bases at V and 2 bases at J, with 13 bases between. This CDR3 is 13 amino acids long. Germline CDR1 LNHDA, CDR2 SQIVND (reference sequence). This CDR3 is CASRSGGNYGYTF. As DNA, the CDR3 is TGTGCCAGCCGAAGTGGGGGGAACTATGGCTACACCTTC.

The chain employs TRBV30 and TRBJ2-2; a weak D match, TRBD2 (7 bases). Trimming removed 0 bases at V and 2 bases at J, with 13 bases between. CDR3 size: 16 residues. CDR1 and CDR2 from the germline V gene are GTSNPN and SVGIG (reference sequence). DNA for the CDR3: TGTGCCTGGAGTGTACGGGGGGCCCAAAACACCGGGGAGCTGTTTTTT. Amino acid sequence: CAWSVRGAQNTGELFF.

The chain joins TRBV2 to TRBJ2-2; D is unresolved. The CDR3 consists of 14 residues. Germline V CDR1 and CDR2: SNHLY, FYNNEI. Trimming took 8 bases from V and 0 from J, leaving 10 bases between them. The DNA of the CDR3 is TGTGCCAGCCACACGCTTACGAACACCGGGGAGCTGTTTTTT. Translation: CASHTLTNTGELFF.

The rearrangement joins TRBV28 to TRBJ2-5; TRBD1 matches 9 bases. Germline CDR1 and CDR2: MDHEN and SYDVKM. With V trimmed by 6 bases and J by 1 base, 12 bases remained unmatched. This CDR3 is 17 amino acids long. The CDR3 spells CASSPLGTGNLQETQYF. In nucleotides, the CDR3 is TGTGCCAGCAGCCCCCTGGGGACAGGGAATCTCCAAGAGACCCAGTACTTC.

This chain links TRBV18 with TRBJ1-3, with D perhaps matching TRBD1 (6 bases). Trimming took off 1 base at V and 4 bases at J, with 14 bases between the two ends. This CDR3 spans 16 amino acids. Germline CDR1 KGHSH, CDR2 LQKENI. CDR3 sequence: CASSPQDPGAGNTIYF. CDR3 DNA sequence: TGTGCCAGCTCACCACAAGACCCAGGGGCCGGAAACACCATATATTTT.